The clone carrying this T cell receptor (beta chain) was found many times. The antigen remains undetermined. T cells were expanded from blood mononuclear cells for about 3 days with anti-CD3 OKT3 or CD3/CD28 beads. Clonotypes were quantified using unique molecular identifier barcodes. From the 5' RACE reads, TCRdb called clonotypes with MiXCR, one entry per CDR3 protein. The table records about 17,000 distinct CDR3 sequences, 2.1% of them present only once. This entry comes from a study of beta chain bispecific antibodies for T cell cancers. Study overall: Healthy donor T cells cocultured with leukemia lines and bispecific antibodies. The leukemia lines expressed TRBV12-3 (Jurkat) and TRBV5-5 (HPB-ALL). Regarding the study as a whole: Most targeted TRBV signal came from the leukemia cell line cells, not normal T cells.

Germline CDR1 reads SGHRS; CDR2 reads YFSETQ. There are 14 residues in the CDR3. With 3 bases removed from V and 5 bases from J, the gap between germline ends came to 14 bases. The clonotype originates from a human donor in good health. Some clones in this sample may be carry-over from other donors' samples. J is TRBJ1-2 and V is TRBV5-1; D possibly corresponds to TRBD1 (6 bases). Input material: healthy donor T cells cultured with leukemia cells. Here the CDR3 reads CASSSQGWRYGYTF. Here the CDR3 DNA reads TGCGCCAGCAGCTCACAGGGTTGGAGGTATGGCTACACCTTC. Based on the CDR3 plus reference TRBV5-1 and TRBJ1-2, the full variable domain is KAGVTQTPRYLIKTRGQQVTLSCSPISGHRSVSWYQQTPGQGLQFLFEYFSETQRNKGNFPGRFSGRQFSNSRSEMNVSTLELGDSALYLCASSSQGWRYGYTFGSGTRLTVV.